Here is one T cell receptor beta chain with its context. Next came a second PCR, run for roughly 6 to 11 cycles, which used a sample-barcoded 5' primer along with a J-beta primer mix. Each cDNA molecule carried a tag from a template-switch adaptor that contained 12 random nucleotides. MiXCR, applied by TCRdb to the 5' RACE reads, yields one record per CDR3 protein. The data contain about 680,000 distinct CDR3 sequences, around 45% of them singletons. The CDR3 length is 15 residues. The junction had 7 bases not matched to a gene; V was cut back by 4 bases and J by 7 bases. Germline V gene data show CDR1 as SGHRS and CDR2 as YFSETQ. The sample comes from a study of blood T cells in healthy people across ages.

The rearrangement joins TRBV5-1 to TRBJ1-4, with 10 bases lining up with TRBD1. Sequenced material: blood. This TCR derives from an older woman in good health. The CDR3 coding sequence is TGCGCCAGCAGCGCGGGCGACAGGGGGCGTGAAAAACTGTTTTTT. Translated: CASSAGDRGREKLFF. Full variable domain (remainder filled in from reference TRBV5-1 and TRBJ1-4): KAGVTQTPRYLIKTRGQQVTLSCSPISGHRSVSWYQQTPGQGLQFLFEYFSETQRNKGNFPGRFSGRQFSNSRSEMNVSTLELGDSALYLCASSAGDRGREKLFFGSGTQLSVL.